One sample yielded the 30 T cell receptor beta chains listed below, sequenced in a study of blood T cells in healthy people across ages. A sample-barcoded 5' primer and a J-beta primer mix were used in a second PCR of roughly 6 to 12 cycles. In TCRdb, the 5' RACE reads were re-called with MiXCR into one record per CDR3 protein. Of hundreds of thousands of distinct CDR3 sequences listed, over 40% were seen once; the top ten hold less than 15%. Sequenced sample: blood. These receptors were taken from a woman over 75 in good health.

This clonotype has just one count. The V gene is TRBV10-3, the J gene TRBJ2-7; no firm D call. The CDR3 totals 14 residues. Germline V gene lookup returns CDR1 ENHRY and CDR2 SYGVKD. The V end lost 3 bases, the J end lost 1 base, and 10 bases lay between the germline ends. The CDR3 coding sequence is TGTGCCATCAGTGACGGCAGTCATTCCTACGAGCAGTACTTC. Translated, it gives CAISDGSHSYEQYF.

This CDR3 is CASSPPTGAQDSYNEQFF. Here the CDR3 DNA reads TGTGCCAGCTCACCACCGACGGGAGCACAGGACTCCTACAATGAGCAGTTCTTC. The rearrangement joins TRBV18 to TRBJ2-1, with D possibly matching TRBD2 (6 bases). Germline V gene sequence: CDR1 KGHSH, CDR2 LQKENI. The CDR3 length is 18 residues. V gave up 0 bases and J gave up 0 bases, with 15 bases separating them. The variable domain in full, with the rest retrieved from reference TRBV18 and TRBJ2-1, is NAGVMQNPRHLVRRRGQEARLRCSPMKGHSHVYWYRQLPEEGLKFMVYLQKENIIDESGMPKERFSAEFPKEGPSILRIQQVVRGDSAAYFCASSPPTGAQDSYNEQFFGPGTRLTVL.

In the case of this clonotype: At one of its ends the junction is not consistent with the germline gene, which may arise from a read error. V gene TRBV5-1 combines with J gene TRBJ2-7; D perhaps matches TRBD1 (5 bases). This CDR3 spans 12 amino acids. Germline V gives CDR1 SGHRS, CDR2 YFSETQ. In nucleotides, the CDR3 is TGTGCCAGCAGGAGCCGGACAATCGAGCAGTACTTC. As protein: CASRSRTIEQYF.

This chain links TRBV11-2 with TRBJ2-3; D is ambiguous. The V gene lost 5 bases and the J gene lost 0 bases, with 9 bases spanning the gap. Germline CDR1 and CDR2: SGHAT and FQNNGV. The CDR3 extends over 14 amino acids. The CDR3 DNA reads TGTGCCAGCAGCACCTACAGTAGCACAGATACGCAGTATTTT. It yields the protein CASSTYSSTDTQYF.

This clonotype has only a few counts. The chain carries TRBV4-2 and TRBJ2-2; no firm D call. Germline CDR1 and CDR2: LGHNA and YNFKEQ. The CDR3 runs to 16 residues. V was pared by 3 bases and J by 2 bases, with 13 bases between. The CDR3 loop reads CASSQGEGINTGELFF. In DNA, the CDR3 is TGTGCCAGCAGCCAGGGTGAAGGGATCAACACCGGGGAGCTGTTTTTT.

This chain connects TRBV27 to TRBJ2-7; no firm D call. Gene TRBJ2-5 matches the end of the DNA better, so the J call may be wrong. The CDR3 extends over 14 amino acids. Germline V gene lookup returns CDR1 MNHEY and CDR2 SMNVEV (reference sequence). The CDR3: CASSFRFPPGTQYF. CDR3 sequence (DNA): TGTGCCAGCAGTTTTCGGTTCCCGCCGGGGACCCAGTACTTC.

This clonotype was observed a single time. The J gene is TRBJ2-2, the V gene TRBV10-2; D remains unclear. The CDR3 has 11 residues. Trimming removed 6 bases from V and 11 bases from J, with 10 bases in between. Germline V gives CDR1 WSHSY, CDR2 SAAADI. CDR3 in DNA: TGCGCCAGCAGAAATCAACGCGAGCTGTTTTTT. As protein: CASRNQRELFF.

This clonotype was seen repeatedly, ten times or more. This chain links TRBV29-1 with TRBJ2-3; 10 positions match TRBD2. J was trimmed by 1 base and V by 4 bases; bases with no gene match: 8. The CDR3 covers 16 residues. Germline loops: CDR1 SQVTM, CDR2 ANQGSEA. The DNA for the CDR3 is TGCAGCGTTGTTAGTTCCGGACTAGCGGGCACAGATACGCAGTATTTT. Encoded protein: CSVVSSGLAGTDTQYF.

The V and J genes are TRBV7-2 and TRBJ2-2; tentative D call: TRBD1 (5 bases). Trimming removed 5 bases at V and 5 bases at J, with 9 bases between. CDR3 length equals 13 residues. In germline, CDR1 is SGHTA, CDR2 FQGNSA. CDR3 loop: CASSSRQTGELFF. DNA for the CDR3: TGTGCCAGCAGCAGTCGACAGACCGGGGAGCTGTTTTTT.

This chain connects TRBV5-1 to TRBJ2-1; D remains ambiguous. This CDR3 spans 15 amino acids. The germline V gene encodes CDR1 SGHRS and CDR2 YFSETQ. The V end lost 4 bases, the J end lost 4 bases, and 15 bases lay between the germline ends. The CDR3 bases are TGCGCCAGCAGCGCTTTATCTTCCCTGTACAATGAGCAGTTCTTC. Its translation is CASSALSSLYNEQFF.

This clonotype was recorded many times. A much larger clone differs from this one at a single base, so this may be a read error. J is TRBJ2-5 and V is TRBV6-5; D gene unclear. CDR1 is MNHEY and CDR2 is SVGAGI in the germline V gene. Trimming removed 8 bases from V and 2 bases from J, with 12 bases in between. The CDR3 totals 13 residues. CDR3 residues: CASGLRPQETQYF. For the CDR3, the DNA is TGTGCCAGCGGTTTGCGGCCACAAGAGACCCAGTACTTC.

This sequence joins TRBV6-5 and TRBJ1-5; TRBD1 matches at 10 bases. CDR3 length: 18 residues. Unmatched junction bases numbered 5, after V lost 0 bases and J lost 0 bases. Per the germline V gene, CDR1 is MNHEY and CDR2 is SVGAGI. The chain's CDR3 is CASSYSDRGGFSNQPQHF. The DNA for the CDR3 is TGTGCCAGCAGTTACTCGGACAGGGGGGGATTTAGCAATCAGCCCCAGCATTTT.

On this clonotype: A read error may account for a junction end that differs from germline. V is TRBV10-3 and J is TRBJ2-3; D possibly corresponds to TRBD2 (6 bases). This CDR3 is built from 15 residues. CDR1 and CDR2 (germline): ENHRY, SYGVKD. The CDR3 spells CAILREDTSTGTQYF. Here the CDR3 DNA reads TGTGCCATCCTTAGGGAGGATACTAGCACAGGTACGCAGTATTTT.

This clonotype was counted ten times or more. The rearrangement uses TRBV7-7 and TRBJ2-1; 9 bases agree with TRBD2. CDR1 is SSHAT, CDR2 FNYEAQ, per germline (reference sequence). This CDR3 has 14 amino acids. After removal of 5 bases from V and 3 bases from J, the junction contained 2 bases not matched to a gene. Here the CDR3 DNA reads TGTGCCAGCAGCGCTAGCGGGGACTACAATGAGCAGTTCTTC. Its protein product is CASSASGDYNEQFF.

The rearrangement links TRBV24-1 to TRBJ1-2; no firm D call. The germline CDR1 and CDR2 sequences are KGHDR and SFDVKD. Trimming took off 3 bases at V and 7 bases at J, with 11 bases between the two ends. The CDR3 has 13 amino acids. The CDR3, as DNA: TGTGCCACCAGTGATCTTTCCTCCGTTGGCTACACCTTC. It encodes CATSDLSSVGYTF.

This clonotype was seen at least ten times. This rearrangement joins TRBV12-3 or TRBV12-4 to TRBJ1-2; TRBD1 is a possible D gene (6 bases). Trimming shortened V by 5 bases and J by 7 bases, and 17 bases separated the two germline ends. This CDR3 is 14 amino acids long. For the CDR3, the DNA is TGTGCCAGCAGTCCACCGGTGGGGGCAGGTGGCTACACCTTC. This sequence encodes CASSPPVGAGGYTF.

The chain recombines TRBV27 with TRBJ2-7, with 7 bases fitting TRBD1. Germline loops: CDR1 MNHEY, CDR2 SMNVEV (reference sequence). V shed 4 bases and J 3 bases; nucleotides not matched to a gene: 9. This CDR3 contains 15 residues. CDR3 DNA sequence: TGTGCCAGCAGTTCGAGGACAGGAGCTCACTACGAGCAGTACTTC. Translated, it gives CASSSRTGAHYEQYF.

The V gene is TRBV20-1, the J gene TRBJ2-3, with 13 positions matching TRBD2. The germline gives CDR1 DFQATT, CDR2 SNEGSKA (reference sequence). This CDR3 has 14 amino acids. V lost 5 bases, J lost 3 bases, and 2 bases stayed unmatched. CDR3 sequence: CSAWTSGRTDTQYF. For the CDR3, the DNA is TGCAGTGCTTGGACTAGCGGGAGAACAGATACGCAGTATTTT.

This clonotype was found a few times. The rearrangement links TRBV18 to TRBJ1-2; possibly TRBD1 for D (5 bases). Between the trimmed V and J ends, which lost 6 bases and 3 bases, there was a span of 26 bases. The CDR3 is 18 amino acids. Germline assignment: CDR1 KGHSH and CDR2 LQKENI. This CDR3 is CASSKTGTADTGDYGYTF. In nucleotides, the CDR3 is TGTGCCAGCTCTAAAACCGGGACGGCCGATACCGGGGACTATGGCTACACCTTC.

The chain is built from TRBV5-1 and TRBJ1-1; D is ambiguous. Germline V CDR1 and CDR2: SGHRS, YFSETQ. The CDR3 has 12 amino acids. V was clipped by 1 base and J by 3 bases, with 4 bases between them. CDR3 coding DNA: TGCGCCAGCAGCTTGAAGGACACTGAAGCTTTCTTT. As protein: CASSLKDTEAFF.

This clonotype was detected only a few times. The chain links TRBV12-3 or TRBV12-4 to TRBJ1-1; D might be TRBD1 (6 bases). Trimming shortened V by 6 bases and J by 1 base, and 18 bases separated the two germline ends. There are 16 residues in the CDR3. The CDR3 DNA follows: TGTGCCAGCAGCCTTAAACCAGGGACACAGAACACTGAAGCTTTCTTT. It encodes CASSLKPGTQNTEAFF.

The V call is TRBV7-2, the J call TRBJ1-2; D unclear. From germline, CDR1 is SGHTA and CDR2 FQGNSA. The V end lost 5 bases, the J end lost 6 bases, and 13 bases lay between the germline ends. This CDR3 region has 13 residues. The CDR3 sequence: CASSPHPSDGYTF. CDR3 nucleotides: TGTGCCAGCAGCCCCCACCCCAGTGATGGCTACACCTTC.

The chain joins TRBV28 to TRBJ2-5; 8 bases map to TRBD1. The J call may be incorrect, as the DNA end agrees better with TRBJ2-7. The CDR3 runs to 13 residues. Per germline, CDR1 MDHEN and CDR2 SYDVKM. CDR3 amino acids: CASPDRALYEQYF. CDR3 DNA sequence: TGTGCCAGCCCGGACAGGGCCCTCTACGAGCAGTACTTC.

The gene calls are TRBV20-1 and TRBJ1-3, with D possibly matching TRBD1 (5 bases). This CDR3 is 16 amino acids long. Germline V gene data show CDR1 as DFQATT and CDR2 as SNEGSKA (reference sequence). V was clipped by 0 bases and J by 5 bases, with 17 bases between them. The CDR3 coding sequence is TGCAGTGCTAGAGATCGCGGGGGGATCGAAAGAAACACCATATATTTT. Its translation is CSARDRGGIERNTIYF.

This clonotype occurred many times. The CDR3 here is CASSFFATDTQYF. DNA of the CDR3: TGCGCCAGCAGCTTCTTTGCCACAGATACGCAGTATTTT. This sequence joins TRBV5-1 and TRBJ2-3; D gene ambiguous. The ends were cut back, 2 bases at V and 2 bases at J, with 6 bases in the middle. The CDR3 loop spans 13 amino acids. Germline lookup yields CDR1 SGHRS and CDR2 YFSETQ.

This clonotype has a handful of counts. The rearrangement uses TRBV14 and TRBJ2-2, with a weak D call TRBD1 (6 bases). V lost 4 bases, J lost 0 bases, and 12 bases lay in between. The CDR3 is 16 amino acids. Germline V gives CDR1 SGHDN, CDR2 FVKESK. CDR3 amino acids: CASSLRRGPNTGELFF. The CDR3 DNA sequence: TGTGCCAGCAGCCTGCGCAGGGGCCCGAACACCGGGGAGCTGTTTTTT.

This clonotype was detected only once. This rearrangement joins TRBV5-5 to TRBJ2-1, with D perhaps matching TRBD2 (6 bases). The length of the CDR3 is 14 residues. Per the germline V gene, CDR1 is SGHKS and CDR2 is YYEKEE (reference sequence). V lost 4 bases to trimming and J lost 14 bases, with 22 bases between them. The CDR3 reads CASSPNLAVPEEFF. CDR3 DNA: TGTGCCAGCAGCCCAAACTTAGCGGTCCCCGAGGAGTTCTTC.

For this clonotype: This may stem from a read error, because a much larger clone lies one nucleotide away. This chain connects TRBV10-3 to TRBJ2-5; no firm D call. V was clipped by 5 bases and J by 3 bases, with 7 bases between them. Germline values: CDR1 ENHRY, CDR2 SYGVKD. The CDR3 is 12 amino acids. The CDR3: CAISKTEETQYF. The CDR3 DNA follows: TGTGCCATCAGTAAAACAGAAGAGACCCAGTACTTC.

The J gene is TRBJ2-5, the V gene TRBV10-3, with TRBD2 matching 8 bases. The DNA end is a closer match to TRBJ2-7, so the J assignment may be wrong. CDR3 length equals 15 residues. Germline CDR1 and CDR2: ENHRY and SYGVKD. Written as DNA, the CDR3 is TGTGCCTCCAGTTCCCAGGGACCAGCGGGGGACGAGCAGTACTTC. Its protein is CASSSQGPAGDEQYF.

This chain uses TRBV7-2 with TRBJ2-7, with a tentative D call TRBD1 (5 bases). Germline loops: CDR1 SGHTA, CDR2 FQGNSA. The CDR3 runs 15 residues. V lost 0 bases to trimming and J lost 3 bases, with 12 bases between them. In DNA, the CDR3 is TGTGCCAGCAGCTTAGCAGGGGTTCTCAGCTACGAGCAGTACTTC. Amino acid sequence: CASSLAGVLSYEQYF.